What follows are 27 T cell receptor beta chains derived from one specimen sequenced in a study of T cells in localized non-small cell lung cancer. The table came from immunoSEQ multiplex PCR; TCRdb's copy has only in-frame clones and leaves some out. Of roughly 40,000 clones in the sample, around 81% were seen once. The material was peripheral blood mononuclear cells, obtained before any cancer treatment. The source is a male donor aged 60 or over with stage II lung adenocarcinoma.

For the CDR3, the DNA is TGTGCCAGCAGTCCAGGGGCGGGGTGGACAGATACGCAGTATTTT. This sequence encodes CASSPGAGWTDTQYF. The rearrangement uses TRBV28 and TRBJ2-3; D could derive from TRBD1 or TRBD2 (6 bases each). The CDR3 totals 15 residues. Germline lookup yields CDR1 MDHEN and CDR2 SYDVKM. The ends were cut back, 5 bases at V and 3 bases at J, with 15 bases in the middle.

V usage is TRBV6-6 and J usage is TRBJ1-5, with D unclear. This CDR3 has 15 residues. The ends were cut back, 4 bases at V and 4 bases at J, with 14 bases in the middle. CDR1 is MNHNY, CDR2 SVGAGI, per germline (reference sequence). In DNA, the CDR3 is TGTGCCAGCAGTTCCCGGGCCGCGGGAAATCAGCCCCAGCATTTT. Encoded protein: CASSSRAAGNQPQHF.

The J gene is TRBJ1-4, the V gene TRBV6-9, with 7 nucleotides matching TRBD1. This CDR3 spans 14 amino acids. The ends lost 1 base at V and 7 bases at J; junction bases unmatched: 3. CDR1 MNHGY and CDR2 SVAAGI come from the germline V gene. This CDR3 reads CASSYFRGCEKLFF. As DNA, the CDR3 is TGTGCCAGCAGTTATTTCAGGGGGTGTGAAAAACTGTTTTTT.

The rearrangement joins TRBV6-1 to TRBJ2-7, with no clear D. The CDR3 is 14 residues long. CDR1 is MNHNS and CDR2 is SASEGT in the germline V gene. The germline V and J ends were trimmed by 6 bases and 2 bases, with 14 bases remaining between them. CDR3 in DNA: TGTGCCAGCAGCTTCTCCACCTCGACCTACGAGCAGTACTTC. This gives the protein CASSFSTSTYEQYF.

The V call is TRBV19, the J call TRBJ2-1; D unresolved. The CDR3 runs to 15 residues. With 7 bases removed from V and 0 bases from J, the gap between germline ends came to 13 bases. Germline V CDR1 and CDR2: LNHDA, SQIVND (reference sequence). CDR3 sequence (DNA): TGTGCCAGTAAAAATCTGTACAGCTCCTACAATGAGCAGTTCTTC. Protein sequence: CASKNLYSSYNEQFF.

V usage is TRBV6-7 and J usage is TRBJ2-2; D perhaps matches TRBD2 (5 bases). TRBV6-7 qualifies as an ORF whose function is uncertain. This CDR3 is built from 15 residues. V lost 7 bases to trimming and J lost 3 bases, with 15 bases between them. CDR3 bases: TGTGCCAGCACCCTTGGGGTAGCGCACACCGGGGAGCTGTTTTTT. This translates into CASTLGVAHTGELFF.

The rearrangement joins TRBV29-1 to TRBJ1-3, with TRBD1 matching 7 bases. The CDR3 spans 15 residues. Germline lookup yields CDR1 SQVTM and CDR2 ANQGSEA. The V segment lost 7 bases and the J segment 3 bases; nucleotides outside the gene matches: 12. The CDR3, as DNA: TGCAGCGCCACAGGGGTTAGAGAAGGTGGAAACACCATATATTTT. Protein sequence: CSATGVREGGNTIYF.

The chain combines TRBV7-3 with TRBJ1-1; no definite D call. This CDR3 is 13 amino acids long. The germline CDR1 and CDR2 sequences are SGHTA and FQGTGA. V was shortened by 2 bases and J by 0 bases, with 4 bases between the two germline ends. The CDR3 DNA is TGTGCCAGCAGCTTACAGCTGAACACTGAAGCTTTCTTT. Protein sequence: CASSLQLNTEAFF.

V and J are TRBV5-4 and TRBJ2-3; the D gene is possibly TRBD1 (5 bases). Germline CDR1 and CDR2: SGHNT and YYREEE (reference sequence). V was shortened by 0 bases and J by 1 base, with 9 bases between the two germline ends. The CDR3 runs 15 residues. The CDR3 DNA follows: TGTGCCAGCAGCTTGGGGGGCGCGGGCACAGATACGCAGTATTTT. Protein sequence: CASSLGGAGTDTQYF.

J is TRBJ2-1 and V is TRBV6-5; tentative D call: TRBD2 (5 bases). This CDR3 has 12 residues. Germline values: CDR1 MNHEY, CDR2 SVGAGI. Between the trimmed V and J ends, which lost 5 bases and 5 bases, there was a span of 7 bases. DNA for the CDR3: TGTGCCAGCAGTGCTAGCAACAATGAGCAGTTCTTC. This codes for CASSASNNEQFF.

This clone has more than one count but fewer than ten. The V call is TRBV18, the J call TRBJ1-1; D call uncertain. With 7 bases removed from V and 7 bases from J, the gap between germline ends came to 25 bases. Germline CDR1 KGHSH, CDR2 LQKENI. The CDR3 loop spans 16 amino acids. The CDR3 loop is CASLILAEYWRNEAFF. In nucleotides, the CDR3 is TGTGCCAGCTTAATTTTGGCAGAATATTGGAGGAATGAAGCTTTCTTT.

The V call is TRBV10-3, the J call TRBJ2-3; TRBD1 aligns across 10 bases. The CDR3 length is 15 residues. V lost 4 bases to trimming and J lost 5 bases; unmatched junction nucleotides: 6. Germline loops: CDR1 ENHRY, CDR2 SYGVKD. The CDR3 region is CAISARQGAGDTQYF. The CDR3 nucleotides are TGTGCCATCAGTGCCCGACAGGGGGCCGGAGATACGCAGTATTTT.

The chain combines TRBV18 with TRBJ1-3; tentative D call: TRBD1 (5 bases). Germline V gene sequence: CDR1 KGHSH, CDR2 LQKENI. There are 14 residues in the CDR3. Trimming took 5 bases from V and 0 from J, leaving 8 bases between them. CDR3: CASSTQDSGNTIYF. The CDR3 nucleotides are TGTGCCAGCTCAACACAGGACTCTGGAAACACCATATATTTT.

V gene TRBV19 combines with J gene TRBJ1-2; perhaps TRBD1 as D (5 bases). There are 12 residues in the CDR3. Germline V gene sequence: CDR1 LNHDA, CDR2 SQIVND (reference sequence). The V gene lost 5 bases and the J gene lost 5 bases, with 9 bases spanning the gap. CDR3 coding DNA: TGTGCCAGTAGTCCAAAGGGGTATGGCTACACCTTC. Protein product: CASSPKGYGYTF.

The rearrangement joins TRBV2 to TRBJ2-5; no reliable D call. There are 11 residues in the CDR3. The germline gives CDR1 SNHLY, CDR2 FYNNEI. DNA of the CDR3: TGTACTAAGGCAGTCCAAGAGACCCAGTACTTC. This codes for CTKAVQETQYF. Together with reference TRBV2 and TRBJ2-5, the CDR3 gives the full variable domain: EPEVTQTPSHQVTQMGQEVILRCVPISNHLYFYWYRQILGQKVEFLVSFYNNEISEKSEIFDDQFSVERPDGSNFTLKIRSTKLEDSAMYFCTKAVQETQYFGPGTRLLVL.

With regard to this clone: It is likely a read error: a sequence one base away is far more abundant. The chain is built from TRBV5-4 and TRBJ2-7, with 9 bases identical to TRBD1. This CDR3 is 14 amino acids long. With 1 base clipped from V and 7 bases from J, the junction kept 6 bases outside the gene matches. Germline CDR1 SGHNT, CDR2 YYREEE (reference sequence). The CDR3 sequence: CASSLTGGSGEQYF. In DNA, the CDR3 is TGTGCCAGCAGCTTGACAGGGGGCTCGGGTGAGCAGTACTTC. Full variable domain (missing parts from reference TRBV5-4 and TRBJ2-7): ETGVTQSPTHLIKTRGQQVTLRCSSQSGHNTVSWYQQALGQGPQFIFQYYREEENGRGNFPPRFSGLQFPNYSSELNVNALELDDSALYLCASSLTGGSGEQYFGPGTRLTVT.

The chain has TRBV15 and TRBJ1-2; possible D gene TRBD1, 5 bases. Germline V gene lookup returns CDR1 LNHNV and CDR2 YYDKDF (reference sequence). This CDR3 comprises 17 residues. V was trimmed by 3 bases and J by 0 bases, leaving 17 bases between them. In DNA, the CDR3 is TGTGCCACCAGCAGGGGGGGAACAGGTTCAGCTAACTATGGCTACACCTTC. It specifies CATSRGGTGSANYGYTF.

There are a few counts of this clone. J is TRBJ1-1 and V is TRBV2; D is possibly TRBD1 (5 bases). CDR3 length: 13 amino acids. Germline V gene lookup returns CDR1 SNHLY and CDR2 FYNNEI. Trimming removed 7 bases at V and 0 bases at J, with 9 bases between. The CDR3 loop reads CASIRGVNTEAFF. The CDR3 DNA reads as TGTGCCAGCATAAGAGGGGTGAACACTGAAGCTTTCTTT.

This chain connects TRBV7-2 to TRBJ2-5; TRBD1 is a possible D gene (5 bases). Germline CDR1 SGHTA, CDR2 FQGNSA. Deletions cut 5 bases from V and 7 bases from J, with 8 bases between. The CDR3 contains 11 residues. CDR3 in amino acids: CASSPQGTQYF. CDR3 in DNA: TGTGCCAGCAGCCCTCAGGGGACCCAGTACTTC.

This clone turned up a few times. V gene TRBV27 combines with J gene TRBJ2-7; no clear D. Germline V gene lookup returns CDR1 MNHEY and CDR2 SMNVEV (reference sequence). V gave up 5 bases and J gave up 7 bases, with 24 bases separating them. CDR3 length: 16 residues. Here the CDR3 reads CASSPRLHGRSGEQYF. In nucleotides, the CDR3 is TGTGCCAGCAGTCCCCGTTTACATGGGCGGAGTGGGGAGCAGTACTTC.

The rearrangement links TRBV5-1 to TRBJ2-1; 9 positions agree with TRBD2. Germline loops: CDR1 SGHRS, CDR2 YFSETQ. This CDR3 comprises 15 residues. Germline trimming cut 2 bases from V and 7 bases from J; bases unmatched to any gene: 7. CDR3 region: CASSLMSSGNNEQFF. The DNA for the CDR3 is TGCGCCAGCAGCTTAATGTCTAGCGGGAATAATGAGCAGTTCTTC.

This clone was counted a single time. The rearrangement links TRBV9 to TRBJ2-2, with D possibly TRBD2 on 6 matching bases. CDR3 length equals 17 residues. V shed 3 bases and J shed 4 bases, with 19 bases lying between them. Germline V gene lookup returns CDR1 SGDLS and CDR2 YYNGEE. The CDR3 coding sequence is TGTGCCAGCAGCGCCCTTGGGGCTAGCGTGGGCACCGGGGAGCTGTTTTTT. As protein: CASSALGASVGTGELFF.

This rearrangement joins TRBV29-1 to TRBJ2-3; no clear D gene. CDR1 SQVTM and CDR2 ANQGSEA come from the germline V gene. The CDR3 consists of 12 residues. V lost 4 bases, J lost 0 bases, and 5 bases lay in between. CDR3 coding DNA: TGCAGCGTTGGGCTTAGCACAGATACGCAGTATTTT. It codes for CSVGLSTDTQYF.

DNA of the CDR3: TGCGCCAGCAGCTTTGGTGGGACTAGCAGCACCGGGGAGCTGTTTTTT. Translation: CASSFGGTSSTGELFF. The chain joins TRBV5-1 to TRBJ2-2, with TRBD2 matching over 9 bases. CDR1 is SGHRS and CDR2 is YFSETQ in the germline V gene. After removal of 2 bases from V and 4 bases from J, the junction contained 6 bases not matched to a gene. The CDR3 loop spans 16 amino acids.

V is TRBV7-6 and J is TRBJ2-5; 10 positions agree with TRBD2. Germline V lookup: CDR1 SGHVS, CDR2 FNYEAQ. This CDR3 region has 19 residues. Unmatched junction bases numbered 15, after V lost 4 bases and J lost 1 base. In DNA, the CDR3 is TGTGCCAGCAGCTCAGGACTAGCGGTGGCCAAGTACTCCCAAGAGACCCAGTACTTC. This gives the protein CASSSGLAVAKYSQETQYF.

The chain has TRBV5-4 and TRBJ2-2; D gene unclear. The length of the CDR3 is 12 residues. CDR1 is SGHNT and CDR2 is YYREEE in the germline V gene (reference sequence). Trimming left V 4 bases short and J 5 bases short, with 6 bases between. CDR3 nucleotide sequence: TGTGCCAGCAGCACAGCTACCGGGGAGCTGTTTTTT. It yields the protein CASSTATGELFF.

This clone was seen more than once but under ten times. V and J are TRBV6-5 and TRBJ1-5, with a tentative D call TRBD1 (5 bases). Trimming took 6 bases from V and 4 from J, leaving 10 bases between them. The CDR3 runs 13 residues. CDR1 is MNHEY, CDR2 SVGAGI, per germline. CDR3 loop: CASSKQVNQPQHF. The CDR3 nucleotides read TGTGCCAGCAGCAAACAGGTGAATCAGCCCCAGCATTTT.